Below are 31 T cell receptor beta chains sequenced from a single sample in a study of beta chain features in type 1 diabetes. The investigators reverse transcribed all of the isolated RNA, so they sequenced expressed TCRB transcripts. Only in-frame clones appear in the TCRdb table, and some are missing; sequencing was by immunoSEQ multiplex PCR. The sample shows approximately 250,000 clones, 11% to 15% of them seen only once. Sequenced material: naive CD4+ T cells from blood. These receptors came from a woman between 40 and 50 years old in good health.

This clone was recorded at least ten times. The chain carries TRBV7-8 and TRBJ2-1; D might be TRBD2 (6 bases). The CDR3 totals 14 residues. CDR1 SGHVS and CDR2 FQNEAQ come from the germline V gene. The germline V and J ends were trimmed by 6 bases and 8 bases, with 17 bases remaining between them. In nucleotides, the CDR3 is TGTGCCAGCAGGCTTGGAGGGGCTGCCGATGAGCAGTTCTTC. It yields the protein CASRLGGAADEQFF.

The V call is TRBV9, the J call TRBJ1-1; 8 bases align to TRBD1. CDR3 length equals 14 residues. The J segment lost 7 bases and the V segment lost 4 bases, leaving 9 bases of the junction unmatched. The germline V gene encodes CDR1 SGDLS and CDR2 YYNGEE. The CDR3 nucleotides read TGTGCCAGCAGCCTGAGACAGGGGTCGGTTGAAGCTTTCTTT. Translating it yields CASSLRQGSVEAFF.

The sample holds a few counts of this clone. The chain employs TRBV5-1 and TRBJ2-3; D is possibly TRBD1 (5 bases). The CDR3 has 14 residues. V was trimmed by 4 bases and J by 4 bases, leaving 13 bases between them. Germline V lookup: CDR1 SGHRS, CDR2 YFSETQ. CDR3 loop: CASSHQGGADTQYF. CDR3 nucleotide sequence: TGCGCCAGCAGCCACCAGGGTGGGGCAGATACGCAGTATTTT.

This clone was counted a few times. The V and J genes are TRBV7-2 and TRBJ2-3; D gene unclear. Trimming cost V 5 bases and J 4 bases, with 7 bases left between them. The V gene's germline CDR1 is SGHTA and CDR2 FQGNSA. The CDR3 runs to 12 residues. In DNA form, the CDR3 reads TGTGCCAGCAGCCACAATTCAGATACGCAGTATTTT. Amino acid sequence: CASSHNSDTQYF.

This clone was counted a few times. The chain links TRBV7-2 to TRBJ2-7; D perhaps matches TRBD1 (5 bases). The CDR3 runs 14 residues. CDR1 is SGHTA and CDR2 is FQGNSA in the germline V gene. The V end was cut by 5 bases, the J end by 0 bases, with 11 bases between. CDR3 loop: CASSQGGSSYEQYF. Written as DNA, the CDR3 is TGTGCCAGCAGCCAGGGCGGATCCTCCTACGAGCAGTACTTC.

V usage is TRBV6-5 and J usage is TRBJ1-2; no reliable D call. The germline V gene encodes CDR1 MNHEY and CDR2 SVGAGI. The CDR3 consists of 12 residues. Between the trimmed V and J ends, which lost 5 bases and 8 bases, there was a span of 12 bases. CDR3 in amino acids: CASSLPTVGYTF. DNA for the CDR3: TGTGCCAGCAGTCTTCCCACTGTGGGCTACACCTTC.

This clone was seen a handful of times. The CDR3 reads CASSREQGLETQYF. CDR3 DNA: TGCGCCAGCAGCCGGGAACAGGGTCTGGAGACCCAGTACTTC. The rearrangement joins TRBV5-1 to TRBJ2-5; D is possibly TRBD1 (6 bases). Per germline, CDR1 SGHRS and CDR2 YFSETQ. The CDR3 contains 14 residues. V dropped 4 bases and J dropped 5 bases, with 15 bases sitting between them.

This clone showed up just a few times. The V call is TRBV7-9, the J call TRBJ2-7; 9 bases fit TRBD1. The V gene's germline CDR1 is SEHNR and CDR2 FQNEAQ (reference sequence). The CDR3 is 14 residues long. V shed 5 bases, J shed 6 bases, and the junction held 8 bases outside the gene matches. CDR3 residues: CASSRTVTGGEQYF. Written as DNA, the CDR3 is TGTGCCAGCAGCCGGACGGTGACAGGGGGCGAGCAGTACTTC.

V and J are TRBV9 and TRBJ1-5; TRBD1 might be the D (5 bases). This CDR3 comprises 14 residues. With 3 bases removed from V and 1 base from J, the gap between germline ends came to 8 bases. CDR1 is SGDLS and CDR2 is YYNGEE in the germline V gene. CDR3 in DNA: TGTGCCAGCAGCGGTTACAGGAGCAATCAGCCCCAGCATTTT. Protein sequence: CASSGYRSNQPQHF.

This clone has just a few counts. Here the CDR3 reads CASSRRQGASSYNSPLHF. In DNA form, the CDR3 reads TGTGCCAGCAGCCGCCGACAGGGCGCAAGCTCCTATAATTCACCCCTCCACTTT. This chain connects TRBV7-9 to TRBJ1-6; 7 bases align to TRBD1. CDR1 SEHNR and CDR2 FQNEAQ come from the germline V gene (reference sequence). The V segment lost 5 bases and the J segment 0 bases; nucleotides outside the gene matches: 10. CDR3 size: 18 residues.

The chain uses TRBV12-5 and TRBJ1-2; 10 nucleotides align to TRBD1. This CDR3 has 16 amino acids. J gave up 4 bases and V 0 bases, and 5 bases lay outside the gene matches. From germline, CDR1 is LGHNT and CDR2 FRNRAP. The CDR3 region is CASGLVGQGVGYGYTF. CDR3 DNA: TGTGCTAGTGGTTTGGTTGGACAGGGGGTCGGCTATGGCTACACCTTC. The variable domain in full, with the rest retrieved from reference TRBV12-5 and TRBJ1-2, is DARVTQTPRHKVTEMGQEVTMRCQPILGHNTVFWYRQTMMQGLELLAYFRNRAPLDDSGMPKDRFSAEMPDATLATLKIQPSEPRDSAVYFCASGLVGQGVGYGYTFGSGTRLTVV.

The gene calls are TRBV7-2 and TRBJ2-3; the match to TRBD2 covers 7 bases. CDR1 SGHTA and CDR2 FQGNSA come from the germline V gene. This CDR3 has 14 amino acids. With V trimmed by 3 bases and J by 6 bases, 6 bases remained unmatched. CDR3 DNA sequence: TGTGCCAGCAGCTTGCAGCGGGGTCGTGATACGCAGTATTTT. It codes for CASSLQRGRDTQYF.

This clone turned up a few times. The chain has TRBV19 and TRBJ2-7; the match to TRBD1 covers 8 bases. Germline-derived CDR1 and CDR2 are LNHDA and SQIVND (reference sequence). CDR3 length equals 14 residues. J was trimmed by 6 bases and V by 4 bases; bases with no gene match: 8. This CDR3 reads CASSKKWTGSEQYF. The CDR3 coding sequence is TGTGCCAGTAGTAAAAAATGGACAGGGAGCGAGCAGTACTTC.

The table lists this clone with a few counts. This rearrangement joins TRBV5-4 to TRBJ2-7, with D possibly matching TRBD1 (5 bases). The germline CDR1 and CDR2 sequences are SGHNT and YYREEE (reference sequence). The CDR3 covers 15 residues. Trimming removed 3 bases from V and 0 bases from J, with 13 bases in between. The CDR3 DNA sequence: TGTGCCAGCAGCTCTGGGGCTTTAAGCTCCTACGAGCAGTACTTC. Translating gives CASSSGALSSYEQYF.

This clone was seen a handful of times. The CDR3 reads CASSSRTVYEQYF. CDR3 DNA: TGTGCCAGCAGTTCGCGGACAGTCTACGAGCAGTACTTC. V gene TRBV6-5 combines with J gene TRBJ2-7; maybe TRBD1 (6 bases). CDR3 size: 13 residues. V gave up 4 bases and J gave up 3 bases, with 10 bases separating them. Germline V gives CDR1 MNHEY, CDR2 SVGAGI.

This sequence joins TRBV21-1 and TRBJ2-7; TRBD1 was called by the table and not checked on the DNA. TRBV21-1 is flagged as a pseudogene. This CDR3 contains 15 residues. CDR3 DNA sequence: TGTGCCAGCAGCAAAGGACAGCTTACTCACTACGAGCAGTACTTC. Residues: CASSKGQLTHYEQYF.

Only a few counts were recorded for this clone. The CDR3 reads CASSQDLVGTSGTYEQYF. CDR3 sequence (DNA): TGCGCCAGCAGCCAAGATCTTGTTGGGACTAGCGGCACCTACGAGCAGTACTTC. This chain uses TRBV4-3 with TRBJ2-7, with 11 positions matching TRBD2. The germline V gene has CDR1 LGHNA and CDR2 YSLEER. The CDR3 runs 18 residues. V shed 0 bases, J shed 2 bases, and the junction held 9 bases outside the gene matches.

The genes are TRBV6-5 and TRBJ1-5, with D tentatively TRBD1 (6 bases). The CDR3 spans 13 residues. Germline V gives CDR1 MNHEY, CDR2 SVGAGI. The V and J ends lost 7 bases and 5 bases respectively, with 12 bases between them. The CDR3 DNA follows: TGTGCCAGCACCAGGGGTGGGGATCAGCCCCAGCATTTT. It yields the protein CASTRGGDQPQHF.

The CDR3 bases are TGCGCCAGCCGCGCAACCTCGAGCTCCTACAATGAGCAGTTCTTC. Protein sequence: CASRATSSSYNEQFF. This rearrangement joins TRBV5-1 to TRBJ2-1, with unresolved D. The CDR3 loop spans 15 amino acids. V was shortened by 7 bases and J by 0 bases, with 14 bases between the two germline ends. Germline CDR1 and CDR2: SGHRS and YFSETQ.

DNA for the CDR3: TGTGCCAGCTCACAAATCTATAGGACTAGCACCGGGGAGCTGTTTTTT. This translates into CASSQIYRTSTGELFF. This chain joins TRBV18 and TRBJ2-2, with 7 bases aligning to TRBD2. CDR1 and CDR2 (germline): KGHSH, LQKENI. This CDR3 is built from 16 residues. The trim removed 4 bases at V and 4 bases at J, leaving 9 bases unmatched.

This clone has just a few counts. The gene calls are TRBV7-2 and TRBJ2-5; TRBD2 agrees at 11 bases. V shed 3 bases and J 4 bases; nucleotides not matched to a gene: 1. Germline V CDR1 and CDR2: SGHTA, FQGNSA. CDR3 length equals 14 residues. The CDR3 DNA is TGTGCCAGCAGCTTCACTAGCGGGGGAGAGACCCAGTACTTC. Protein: CASSFTSGGETQYF.

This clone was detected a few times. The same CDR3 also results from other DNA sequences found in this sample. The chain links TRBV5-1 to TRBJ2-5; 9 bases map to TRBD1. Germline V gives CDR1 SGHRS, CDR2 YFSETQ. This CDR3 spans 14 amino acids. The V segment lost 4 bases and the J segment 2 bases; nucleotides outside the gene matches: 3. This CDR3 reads CASSHGTGQETQYF. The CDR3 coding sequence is TGCGCCAGCAGCCATGGGACAGGGCAAGAGACCCAGTACTTC.

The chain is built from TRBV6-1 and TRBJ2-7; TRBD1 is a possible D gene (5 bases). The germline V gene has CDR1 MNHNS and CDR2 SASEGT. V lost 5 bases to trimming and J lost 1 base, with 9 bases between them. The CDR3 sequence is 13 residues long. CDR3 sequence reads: CASSRTPSYEQYF. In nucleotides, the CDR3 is TGTGCCAGCAGTAGGACACCTTCCTACGAGCAGTACTTC.

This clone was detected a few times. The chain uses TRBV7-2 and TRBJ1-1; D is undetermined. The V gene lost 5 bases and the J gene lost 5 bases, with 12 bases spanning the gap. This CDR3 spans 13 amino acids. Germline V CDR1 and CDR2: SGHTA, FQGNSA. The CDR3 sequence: CASSGQSGTEAFF. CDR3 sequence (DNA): TGTGCCAGCAGCGGCCAGTCGGGTACTGAAGCTTTCTTT. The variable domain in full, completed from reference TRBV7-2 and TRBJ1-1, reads GAGVSQSPSNKVTEKGKDVELRCDPISGHTALYWYRQSLGQGLEFLIYFQGNSAPDKSGLPSDRFSAERTGGSVSTLTIQRTQQEDSAVYLCASSGQSGTEAFFGQGTRLTVV.

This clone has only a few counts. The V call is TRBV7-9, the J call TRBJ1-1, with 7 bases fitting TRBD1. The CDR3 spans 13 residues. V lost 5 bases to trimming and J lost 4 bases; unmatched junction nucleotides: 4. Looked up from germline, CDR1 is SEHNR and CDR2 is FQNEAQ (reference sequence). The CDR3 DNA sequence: TGTGCCAGCAGCAACCCAGGGGGCACTGAAGCTTTCTTT. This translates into CASSNPGGTEAFF. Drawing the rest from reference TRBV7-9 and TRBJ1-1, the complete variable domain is DTGVSQNPRHKITKRGQNVTFRCDPISEHNRLYWYRQTLGQGPEFLTYFQNEAQLEKSRLLSDRFSAERPKGSFSTLEIQRTEQGDSAMYLCASSNPGGTEAFFGQGTRLTVV.

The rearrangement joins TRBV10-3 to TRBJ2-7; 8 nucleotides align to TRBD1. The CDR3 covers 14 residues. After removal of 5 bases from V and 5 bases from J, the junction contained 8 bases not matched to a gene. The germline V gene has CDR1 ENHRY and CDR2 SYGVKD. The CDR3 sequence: CAISYGQGGHEQYF. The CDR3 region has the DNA TGTGCCATCAGTTACGGACAGGGAGGTCACGAGCAGTACTTC.

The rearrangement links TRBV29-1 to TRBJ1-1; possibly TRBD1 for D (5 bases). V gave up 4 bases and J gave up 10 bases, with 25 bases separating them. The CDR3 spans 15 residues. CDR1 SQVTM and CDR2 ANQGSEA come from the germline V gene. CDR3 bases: TGCAGCGTTGCGGGAGGGGTGGACCAGGGAGTCGGAGCTTTCTTT. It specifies CSVAGGVDQGVGAFF.

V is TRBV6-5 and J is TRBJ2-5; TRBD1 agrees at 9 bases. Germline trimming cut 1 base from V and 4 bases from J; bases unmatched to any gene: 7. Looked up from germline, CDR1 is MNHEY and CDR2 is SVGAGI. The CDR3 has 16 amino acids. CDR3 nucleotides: TGTGCCAGCAGTTACTTGACAGGGGGATCTTCAGAGACCCAGTACTTC. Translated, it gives CASSYLTGGSSETQYF.

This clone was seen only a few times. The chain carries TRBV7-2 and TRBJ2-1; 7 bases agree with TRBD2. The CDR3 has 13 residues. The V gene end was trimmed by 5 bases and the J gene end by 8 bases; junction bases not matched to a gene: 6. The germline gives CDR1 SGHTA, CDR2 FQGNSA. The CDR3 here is CASSSHRGDEQFF. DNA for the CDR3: TGTGCCAGCAGCAGCCACCGGGGGGATGAGCAGTTCTTC.

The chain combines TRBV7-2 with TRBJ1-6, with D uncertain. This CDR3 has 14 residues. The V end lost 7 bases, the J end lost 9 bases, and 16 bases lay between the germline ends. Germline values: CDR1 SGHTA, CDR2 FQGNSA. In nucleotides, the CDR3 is TGTGCCAGCAACCCTAGAAGAGAGTCTTCACCCCTCCACTTT. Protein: CASNPRRESSPLHF.

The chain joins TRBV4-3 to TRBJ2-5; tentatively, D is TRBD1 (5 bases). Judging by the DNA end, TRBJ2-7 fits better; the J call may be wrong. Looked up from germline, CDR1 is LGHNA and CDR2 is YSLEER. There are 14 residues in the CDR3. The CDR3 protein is CASSQDGHGYEQYF. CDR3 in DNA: TGCGCCAGCAGCCAAGACGGACATGGGTACGAGCAGTACTTC.